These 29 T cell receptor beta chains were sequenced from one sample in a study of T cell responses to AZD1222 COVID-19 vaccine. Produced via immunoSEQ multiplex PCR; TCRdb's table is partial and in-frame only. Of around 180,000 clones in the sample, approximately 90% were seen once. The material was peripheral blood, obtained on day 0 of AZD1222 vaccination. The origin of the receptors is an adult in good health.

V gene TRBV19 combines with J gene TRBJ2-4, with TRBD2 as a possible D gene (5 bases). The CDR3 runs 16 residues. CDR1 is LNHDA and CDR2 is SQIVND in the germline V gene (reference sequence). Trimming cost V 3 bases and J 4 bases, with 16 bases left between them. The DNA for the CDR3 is TGTGCCAGTAGTATCGAGAGGGAACATTTAAAAAACATTCAGTACTTC. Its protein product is CASSIEREHLKNIQYF.

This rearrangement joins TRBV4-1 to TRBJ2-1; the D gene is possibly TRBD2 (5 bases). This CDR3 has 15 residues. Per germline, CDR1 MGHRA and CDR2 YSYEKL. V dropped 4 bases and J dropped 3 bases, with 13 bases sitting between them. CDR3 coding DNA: TGCGCCAGCAGCCCAGGTCCAGCGGTCTACAATGAGCAGTTCTTC. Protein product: CASSPGPAVYNEQFF.

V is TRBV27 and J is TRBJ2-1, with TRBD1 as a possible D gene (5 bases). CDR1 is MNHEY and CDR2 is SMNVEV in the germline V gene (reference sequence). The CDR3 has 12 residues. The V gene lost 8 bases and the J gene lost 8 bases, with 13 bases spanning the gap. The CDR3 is CASYGQVDEQFF. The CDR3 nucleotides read TGTGCCAGCTACGGACAAGTCGATGAGCAGTTCTTC.

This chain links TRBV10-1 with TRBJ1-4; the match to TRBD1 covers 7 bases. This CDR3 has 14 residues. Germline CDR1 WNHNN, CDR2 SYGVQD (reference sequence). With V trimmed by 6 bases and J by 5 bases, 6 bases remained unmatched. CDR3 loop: CASSPGQLNEKLFF. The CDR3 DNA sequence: TGCGCCAGCAGCCCGGGACAGCTGAATGAAAAACTGTTTTTT.

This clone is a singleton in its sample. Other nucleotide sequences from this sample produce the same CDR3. The CDR3 nucleotides are TGTGCCAGCAGCTTGGTACAGGGCACAGATACGCAGTATTTT. Translating gives CASSLVQGTDTQYF. The chain joins TRBV7-2 to TRBJ2-3; a weak D match, TRBD1 (5 bases). The V end was cut by 3 bases, the J end by 1 base, with 8 bases between. CDR3 size: 14 residues. Looked up from germline, CDR1 is SGHTA and CDR2 is FQGNSA.

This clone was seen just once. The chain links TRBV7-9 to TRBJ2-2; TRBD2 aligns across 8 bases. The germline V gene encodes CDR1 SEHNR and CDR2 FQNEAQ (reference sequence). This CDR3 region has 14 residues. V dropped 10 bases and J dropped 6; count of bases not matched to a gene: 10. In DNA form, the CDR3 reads TGTGCCACCAAGACTAGCGAGGTGGCCGGGGAGCTGTTTTTT. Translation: CATKTSEVAGELFF.

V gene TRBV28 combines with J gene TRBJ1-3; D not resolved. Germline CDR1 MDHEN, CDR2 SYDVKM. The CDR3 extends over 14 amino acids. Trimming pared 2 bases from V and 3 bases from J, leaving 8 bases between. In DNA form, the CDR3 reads TGTGCCAGCAGTTTAGGGGATCATGGAAACACCATATATTTT. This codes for CASSLGDHGNTIYF. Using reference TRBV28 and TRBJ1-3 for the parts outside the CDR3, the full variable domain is DVKVTQSSRYLVKRTGEKVFLECVQDMDHENMFWYRQDPGLGLRLIYFSYDVKMKEKGDIPEGYSVSREKKERFSLILESASTNQTSMYLCASSLGDHGNTIYFGEGSWLTVV.

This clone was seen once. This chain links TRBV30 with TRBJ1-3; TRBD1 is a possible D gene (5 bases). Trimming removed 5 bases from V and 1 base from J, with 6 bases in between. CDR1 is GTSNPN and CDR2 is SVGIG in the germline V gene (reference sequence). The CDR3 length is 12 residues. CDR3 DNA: TGTGCCTGGGGGGCGTCTGGAAACACCATATATTTT. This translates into CAWGASGNTIYF.

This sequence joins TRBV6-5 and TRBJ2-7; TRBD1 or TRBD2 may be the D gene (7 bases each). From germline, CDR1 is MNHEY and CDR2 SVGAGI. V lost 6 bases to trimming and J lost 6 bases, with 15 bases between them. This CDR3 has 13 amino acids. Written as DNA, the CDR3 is TGTGCCAGCAGGAGGGGGCGCGGGAGCGAGCAGTACTTC. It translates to CASRRGRGSEQYF.

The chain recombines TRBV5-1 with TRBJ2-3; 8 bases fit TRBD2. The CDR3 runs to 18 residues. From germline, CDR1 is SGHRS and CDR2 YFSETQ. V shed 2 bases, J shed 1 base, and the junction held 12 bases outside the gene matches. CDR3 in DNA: TGCGCCAGCAGCTTCGAGGCGGGGGGCCCTTCGGGCACAGATACGCAGTATTTT. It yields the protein CASSFEAGGPSGTDTQYF.

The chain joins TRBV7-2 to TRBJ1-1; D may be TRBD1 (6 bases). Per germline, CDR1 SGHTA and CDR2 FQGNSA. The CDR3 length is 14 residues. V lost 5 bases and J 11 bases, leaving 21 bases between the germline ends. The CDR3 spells CASSRGWDTVMAFF. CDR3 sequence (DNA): TGTGCCAGCAGCCGCGGATGGGACACAGTCATGGCTTTCTTT.

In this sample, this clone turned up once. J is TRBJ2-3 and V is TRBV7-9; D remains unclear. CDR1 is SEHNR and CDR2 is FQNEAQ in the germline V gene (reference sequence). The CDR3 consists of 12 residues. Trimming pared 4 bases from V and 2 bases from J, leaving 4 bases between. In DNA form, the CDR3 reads TGTGCCAGCAGCTGGCACACAGATACGCAGTATTTT. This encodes CASSWHTDTQYF.

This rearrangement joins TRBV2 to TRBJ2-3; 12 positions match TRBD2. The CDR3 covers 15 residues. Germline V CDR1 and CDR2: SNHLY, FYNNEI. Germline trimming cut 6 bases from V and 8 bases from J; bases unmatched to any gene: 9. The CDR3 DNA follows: TGTGCCAGCAGCTTACTAGCGGGGGGTCCCCCTACGCAGTATTTT. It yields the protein CASSLLAGGPPTQYF.

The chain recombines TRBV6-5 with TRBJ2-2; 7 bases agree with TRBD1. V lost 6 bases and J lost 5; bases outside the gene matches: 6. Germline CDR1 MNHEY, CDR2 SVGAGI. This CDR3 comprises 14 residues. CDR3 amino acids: CASRRTGATGELFF. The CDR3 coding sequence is TGTGCCAGCAGGCGAACAGGGGCAACCGGGGAGCTGTTTTTT.

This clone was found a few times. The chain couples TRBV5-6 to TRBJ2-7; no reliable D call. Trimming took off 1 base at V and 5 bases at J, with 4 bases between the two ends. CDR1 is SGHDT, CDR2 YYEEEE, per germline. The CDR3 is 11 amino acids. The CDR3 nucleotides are TGTGCCAGCAGCTTGAGTAACGAGCAGTACTTC. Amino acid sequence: CASSLSNEQYF.

As DNA, the CDR3 is TGTGCCAGCAGCCGAAGACAGGGGGCTCAGGAGACTGAAGCTTTCTTT. Translating it yields CASSRRQGAQETEAFF. This chain links TRBV13 with TRBJ1-1; 10 bases agree with TRBD1. V lost 5 bases and J lost 5; bases outside the gene matches: 11. Germline V lookup: CDR1 PRHDT, CDR2 FYEKMQ (reference sequence). The CDR3 runs to 16 residues. The full variable domain, its missing parts supplied by reference TRBV13 and TRBJ1-1, is AAGVIQSPRHLIKEKRETATLKCYPIPRHDTVYWYQQGPGQDPQFLISFYEKMQSDKGSIPDRFSAQQFSDYHSELNMSSLELGDSALYFCASSRRQGAQETEAFFGQGTRLTVV.

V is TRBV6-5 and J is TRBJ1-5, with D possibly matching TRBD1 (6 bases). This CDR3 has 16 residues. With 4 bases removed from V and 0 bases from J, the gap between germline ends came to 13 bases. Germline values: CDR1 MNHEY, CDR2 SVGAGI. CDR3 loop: CASSLDRPDSNQPQHF. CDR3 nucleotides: TGTGCCAGCAGTTTGGACAGACCGGATAGCAATCAGCCCCAGCATTTT.

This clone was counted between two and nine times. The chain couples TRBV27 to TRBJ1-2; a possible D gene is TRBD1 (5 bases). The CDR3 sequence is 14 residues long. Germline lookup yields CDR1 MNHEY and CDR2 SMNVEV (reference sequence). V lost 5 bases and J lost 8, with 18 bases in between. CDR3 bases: TGTGCCAGCAGTCTCGCGGGACGGCTAGACGGCTACACCTTC. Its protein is CASSLAGRLDGYTF.

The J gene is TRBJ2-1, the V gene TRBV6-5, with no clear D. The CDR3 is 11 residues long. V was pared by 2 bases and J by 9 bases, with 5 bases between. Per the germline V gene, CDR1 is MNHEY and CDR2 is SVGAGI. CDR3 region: CASSYASEQFF. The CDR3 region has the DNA TGTGCCAGCAGTTACGCCAGTGAGCAGTTCTTC.

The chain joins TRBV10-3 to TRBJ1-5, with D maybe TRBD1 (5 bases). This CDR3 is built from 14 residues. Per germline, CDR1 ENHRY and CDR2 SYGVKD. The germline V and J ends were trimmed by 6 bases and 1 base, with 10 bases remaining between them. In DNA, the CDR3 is TGTGCCATCAGGTCCGGGACGAGCAATCAGCCCCAGCATTTT. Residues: CAIRSGTSNQPQHF.

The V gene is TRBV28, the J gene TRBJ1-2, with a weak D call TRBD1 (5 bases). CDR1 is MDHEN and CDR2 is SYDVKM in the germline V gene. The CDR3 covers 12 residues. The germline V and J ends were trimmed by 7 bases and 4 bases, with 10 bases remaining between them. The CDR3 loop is CASTLGGYGYTF. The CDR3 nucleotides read TGTGCCAGCACCTTGGGGGGCTATGGCTACACCTTC.

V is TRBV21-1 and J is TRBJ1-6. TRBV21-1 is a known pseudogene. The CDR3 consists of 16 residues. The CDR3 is CASSGTLNAPHSPLHF. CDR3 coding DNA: TGTGCCAGCAGCGGAACCCTTAACGCCCCTCATTCACCCCTCCACTTT.

The CDR3 nucleotides read TGTGCCAGCAGAGGACAGGGGGCGCGTTTTAAGGAGACCCAGTACTTC. This gives the protein CASRGQGARFKETQYF. This chain joins TRBV5-4 and TRBJ2-5; 11 bases map to TRBD1. The CDR3 sequence is 16 residues long. The germline V gene has CDR1 SGHNT and CDR2 YYREEE (reference sequence). The junction had 11 bases not matched to a gene; V was cut back by 5 bases and J by 5 bases.

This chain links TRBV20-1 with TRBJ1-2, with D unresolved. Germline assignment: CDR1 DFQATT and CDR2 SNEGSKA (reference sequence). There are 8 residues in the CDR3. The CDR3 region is CVAGGYTF. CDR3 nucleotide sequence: TGCGTCGCGGGAGGCTACACCTTC.

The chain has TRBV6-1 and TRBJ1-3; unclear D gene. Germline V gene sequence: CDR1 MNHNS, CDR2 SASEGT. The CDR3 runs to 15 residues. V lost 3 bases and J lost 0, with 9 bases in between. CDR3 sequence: CASSDRPFSGNTIYF. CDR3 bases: TGTGCCAGCAGTGACCGGCCCTTCTCTGGAAACACCATATATTTT.

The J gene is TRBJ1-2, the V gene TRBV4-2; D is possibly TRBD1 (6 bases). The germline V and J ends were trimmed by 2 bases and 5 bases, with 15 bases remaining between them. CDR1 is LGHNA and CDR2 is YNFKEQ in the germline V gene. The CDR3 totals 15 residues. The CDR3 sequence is CASSQNPSGVYGYTF. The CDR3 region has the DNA TGTGCCAGCAGCCAAAACCCATCAGGGGTGTATGGCTACACCTTC.

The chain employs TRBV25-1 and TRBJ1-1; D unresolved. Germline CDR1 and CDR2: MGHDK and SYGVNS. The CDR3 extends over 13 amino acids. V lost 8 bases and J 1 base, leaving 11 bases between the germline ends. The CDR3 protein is CASRLSENTEAFF. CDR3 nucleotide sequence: TGTGCCAGCCGCCTGAGCGAGAACACTGAAGCTTTCTTT.

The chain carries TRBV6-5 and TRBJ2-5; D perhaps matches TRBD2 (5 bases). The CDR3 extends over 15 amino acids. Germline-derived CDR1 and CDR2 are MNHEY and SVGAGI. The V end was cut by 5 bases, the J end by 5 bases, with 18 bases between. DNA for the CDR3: TGTGCCAGCAGTCGCCGGGATCCCGAAAGGGAGACCCAGTACTTC. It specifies CASSRRDPERETQYF.

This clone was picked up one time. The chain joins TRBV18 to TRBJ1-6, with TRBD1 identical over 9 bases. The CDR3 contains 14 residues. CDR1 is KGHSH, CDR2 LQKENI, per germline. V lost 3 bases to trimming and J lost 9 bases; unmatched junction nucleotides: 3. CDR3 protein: CASSPETGGSPLHF. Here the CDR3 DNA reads TGTGCCAGCTCACCCGAGACAGGGGGTTCACCCCTCCACTTT.